The rows below give T cell receptor beta chains drawn from one sample of a study of regulatory T cells in long-lasting Graves disease. TCRdb fed the multiplex PCR reads into MiXCR, producing one record per CDR3 protein. The sample contains 300,000 to 400,000 distinct CDR3 sequences, roughly 16% of which appear only once. This sample comprised peripheral blood mononuclear cells (PBMCs), obtained at new diagnosis, from a patient treated with antithyroid drugs. The source of these receptors is a female donor with Graves disease. CDR3s include the opening cysteine and the closing phenylalanine or tryptophan.

V gene	J gene	CDR3 protein
TRBV20-1	TRBJ2-3	CSARERGRAGTDTQYF
TRBV12-3/TRBV12-4	TRBJ2-7	CASRSTQRTAEQYF
TRBV7-2	TRBJ2-7	CASSTHLREQYF
TRBV4-1	TRBJ2-1	CASSQAVVPFSYNEQFF
TRBV12-3/TRBV12-4	TRBJ1-2	CASNHPATGVYGYTF
TRBV20-1	TRBJ2-7	CSALPSPGPEGYEQYF
TRBV7-2	TRBJ2-3	CASSLVPGLAGGPKADTQYF
TRBV19	TRBJ2-6	CASSSSGTGGIGLTF
TRBV5-6	TRBJ1-2	CASSLWGGYGYTF
TRBV7-2	TRBJ2-7	CASSLEWLGLYEQYF
TRBV12-3/TRBV12-4	TRBJ2-1	CASSLGGGNGRDEQFF
TRBV11-2	TRBJ1-3	CASSLDWDRGNTIYF
TRBV4-1	TRBJ1-4	CASSPPDRNNEKLFF
TRBV28	TRBJ2-2	CASFSRELFF
TRBV28	TRBJ1-1	CASSPPDTRTEAFF
TRBV10-2	TRBJ1-1	CASSDTPKPNTEAFF
TRBV12-3/TRBV12-4	TRBJ1-1	CASSIQGHTEAFF
TRBV20-1	TRBJ2-5	CSARELQTYF
TRBV27	TRBJ1-2	CASSLSTAFNYGYTF
TRBV20-1	TRBJ2-7	CSARSPLGRGSYEQYF
TRBV7-8	TRBJ2-3	CASSFDPGPLTDTQYF
TRBV18	TRBJ1-1	CASSRLRTEGNTEAFF
TRBV7-9	.	CASSLAGERSNQETQYF
TRBV6-2/TRBV6-3	TRBJ1-1	CASSYRSAFF
TRBV19	TRBJ2-6	CASSVSPGANVLTF
TRBV29-1	TRBJ1-1	CSVEDRRPYSEAFF
TRBV29-1	TRBJ1-6	CSVGQGVNSPLHF
TRBV27	TRBJ2-1	CASSFLTSASYNEQFF
TRBV6-1	TRBJ2-1	CASSAREGSYNEQFF
TRBV12-5	TRBJ1-6	CASGLVQETGNSPLHF
TRBV28	TRBJ2-7	CASSLFRIPPGEQYF
TRBV10-2	TRBJ1-5	CASSDWGDSNQPQHF
TRBV5-6	TRBJ2-1	CASSLGGWGPTNEQFF
TRBV12-3/TRBV12-4	TRBJ2-7	CASRPSTGSYEQYF
TRBV10-3	TRBJ2-3	CAISRRGASGGALMDTQYF
TRBV28	TRBJ1-1	CASREGRVDMFTEAFF
TRBV6-2/TRBV6-3	TRBJ1-1	CASEPHLNTEAFF
TRBV10-3	TRBJ1-1	CAISGPTGLGEGNTEAFF
TRBV27	TRBJ2-7	CASSFLGDRGYEQYF
TRBV2	TRBJ2-5	CASRAAENQETQYF
TRBV2	TRBJ2-3	CASSEGQGRVTDTQYF
TRBV24-1	TRBJ2-5	CATSDPREANQETQYF
TRBV6-1	TRBJ2-7	CASSHDYEQYF
TRBV18	TRBJ2-7	CASSPETGSLYEQYF
TRBV7-2	TRBJ1-2	CASSLLPENYGYTF
TRBV6-5	TRBJ2-1	CASSYFLGLAKGTSSYNEQFF
TRBV3-1	TRBJ2-7	CASSQDVQSREQYF
TRBV7-9	TRBJ2-1	CASSSLVVGAEEQFF
TRBV7-2	TRBJ2-2	CASSVIEDRDTGELFF
TRBV6-1	TRBJ1-5	CASSEARNQPQHF
TRBV10-2	TRBJ1-4	CASSLAREREKLFF
TRBV3-1	TRBJ2-2	CASSQVWDRLNTGELFF